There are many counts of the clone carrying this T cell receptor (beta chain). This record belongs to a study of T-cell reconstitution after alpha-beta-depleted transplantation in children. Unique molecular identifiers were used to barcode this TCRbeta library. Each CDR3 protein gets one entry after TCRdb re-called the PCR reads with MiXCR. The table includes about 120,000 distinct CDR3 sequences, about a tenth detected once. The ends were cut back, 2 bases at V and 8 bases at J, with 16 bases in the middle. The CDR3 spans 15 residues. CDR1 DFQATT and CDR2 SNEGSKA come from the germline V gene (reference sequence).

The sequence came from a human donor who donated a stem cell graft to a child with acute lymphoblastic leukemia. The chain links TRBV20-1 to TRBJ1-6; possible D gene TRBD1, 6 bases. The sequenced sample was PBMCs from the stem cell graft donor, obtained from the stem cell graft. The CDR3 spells CSARSGQYGYSPLHF. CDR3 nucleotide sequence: TGCAGTGCTAGATCAGGACAGTACGGTTATTCACCCCTCCACTTT.